This TCR beta chain was profiled in a study of blood T cell repertoires in COVID-19. With 0 bases removed from V and 7 bases from J, the gap between germline ends came to 9 bases. This CDR3 contains 13 residues. The germline V gene has CDR1 SEHNR and CDR2 FQNEAQ (reference sequence). TCRdb's table, derived via immunoSEQ multiplex PCR, lists solely in-frame clones and lacks some. Seen here are some 150,000 clones, about nine tenths observed once, and the top ten hold 0.9% to 0.95%. This clonotype originated in a woman in her 50s with acute or convalescent COVID-19. The V call is TRBV7-9, the J call TRBJ1-1; D is undetermined. The sample consisted of peripheral blood. CDR3 in DNA: TGTGCCAGCAGCTTAGCACAGACGAGTGAAGCTTTCTTT. This gives the protein CASSLAQTSEAFF.